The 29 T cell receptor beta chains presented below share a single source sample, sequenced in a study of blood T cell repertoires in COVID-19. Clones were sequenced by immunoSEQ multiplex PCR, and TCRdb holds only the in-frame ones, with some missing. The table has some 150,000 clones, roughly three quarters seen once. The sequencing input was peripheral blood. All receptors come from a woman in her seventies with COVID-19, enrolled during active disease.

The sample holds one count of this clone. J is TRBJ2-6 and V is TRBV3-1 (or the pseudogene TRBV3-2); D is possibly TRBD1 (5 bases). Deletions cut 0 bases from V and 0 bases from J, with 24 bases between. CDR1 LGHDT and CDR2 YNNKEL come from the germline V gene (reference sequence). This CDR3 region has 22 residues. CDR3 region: CASSQEYRTPNGDVSGANVLTF. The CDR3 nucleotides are TGTGCCAGCAGCCAAGAATATCGGACACCCAACGGAGACGTCTCTGGGGCCAACGTCCTGACTTTC.

The CDR3 loop is CATRQGGGTEAFF. As DNA, the CDR3 is TGTGCCACGCGACAGGGTGGAGGCACTGAAGCTTTCTTT. The V and J genes are TRBV27 and TRBJ1-1; 7 nucleotides agree with TRBD1. CDR1 is MNHEY, CDR2 SMNVEV, per germline (reference sequence). V lost 10 bases to trimming and J lost 4 bases; unmatched junction nucleotides: 9. The CDR3 covers 13 residues.

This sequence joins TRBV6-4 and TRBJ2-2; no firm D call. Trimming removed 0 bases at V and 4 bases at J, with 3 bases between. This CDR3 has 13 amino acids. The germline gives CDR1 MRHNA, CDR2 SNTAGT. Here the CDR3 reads CASSDSSTGELFF. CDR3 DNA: TGTGCCAGCAGTGACTCCAGCACCGGGGAGCTGTTTTTT.

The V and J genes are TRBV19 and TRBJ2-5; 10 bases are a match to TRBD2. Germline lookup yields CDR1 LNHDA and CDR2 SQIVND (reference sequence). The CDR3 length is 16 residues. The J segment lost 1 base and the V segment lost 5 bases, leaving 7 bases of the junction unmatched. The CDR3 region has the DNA TGTGCCAGTAGTTCCCCCAGCGGGGGGGCCCAAGAGACCCAGTACTTC. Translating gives CASSSPSGGAQETQYF.

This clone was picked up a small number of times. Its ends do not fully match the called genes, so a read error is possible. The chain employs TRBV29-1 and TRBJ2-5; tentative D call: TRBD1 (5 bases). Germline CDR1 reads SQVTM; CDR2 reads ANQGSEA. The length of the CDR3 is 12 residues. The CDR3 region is CSVGLEQGTQYF. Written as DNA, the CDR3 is TGCAGCGTGGGGCTAGAGCAAGGGACCCAGTACTTC.

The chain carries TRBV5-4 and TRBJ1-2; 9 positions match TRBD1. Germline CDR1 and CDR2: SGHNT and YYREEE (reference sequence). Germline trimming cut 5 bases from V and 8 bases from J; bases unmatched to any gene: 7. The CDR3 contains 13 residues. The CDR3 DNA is TGTGCCAGCAGTCGACAGGGGGTGGGCGGCTACACCTTC. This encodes CASSRQGVGGYTF.

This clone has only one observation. The CDR3 sequence is CASSYSNVGQIEKLFF. The CDR3 DNA is TGTGCCAGCAGTTACTCGAATGTTGGGCAGATTGAAAAACTGTTTTTT. This chain links TRBV6-5 with TRBJ1-4; D is ambiguous. This CDR3 has 16 residues. Trimming left V 0 bases short and J 7 bases short, with 15 bases between. Germline values: CDR1 MNHEY, CDR2 SVGAGI.

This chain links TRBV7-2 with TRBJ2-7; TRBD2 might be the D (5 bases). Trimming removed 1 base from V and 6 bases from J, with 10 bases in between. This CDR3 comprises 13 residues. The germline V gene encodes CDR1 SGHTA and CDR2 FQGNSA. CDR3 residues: CASSLGAVPEQYF. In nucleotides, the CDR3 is TGTGCCAGCAGCTTAGGAGCGGTGCCCGAGCAGTACTTC.

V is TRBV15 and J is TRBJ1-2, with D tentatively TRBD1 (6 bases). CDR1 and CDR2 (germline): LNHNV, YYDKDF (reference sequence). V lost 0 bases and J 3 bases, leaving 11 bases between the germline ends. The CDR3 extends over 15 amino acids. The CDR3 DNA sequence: TGTGCCACCAGCAGAGATCCAGGGGTACACTATGGCTACACCTTC. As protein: CATSRDPGVHYGYTF.

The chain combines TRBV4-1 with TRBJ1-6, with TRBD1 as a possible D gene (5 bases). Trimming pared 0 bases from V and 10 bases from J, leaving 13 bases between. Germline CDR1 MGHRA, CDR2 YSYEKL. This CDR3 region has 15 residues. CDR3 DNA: TGCGCCAGCAGCCAAGATCGGGCAGGGAGGTCACCCCTCCACTTT. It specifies CASSQDRAGRSPLHF.

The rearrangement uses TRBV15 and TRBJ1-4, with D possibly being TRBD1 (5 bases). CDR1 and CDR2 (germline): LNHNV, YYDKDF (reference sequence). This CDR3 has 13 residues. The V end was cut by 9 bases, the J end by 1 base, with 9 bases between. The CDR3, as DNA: TGTGCCACGAAGACAGAAACTAATGAAAAACTGTTTTTT. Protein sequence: CATKTETNEKLFF.

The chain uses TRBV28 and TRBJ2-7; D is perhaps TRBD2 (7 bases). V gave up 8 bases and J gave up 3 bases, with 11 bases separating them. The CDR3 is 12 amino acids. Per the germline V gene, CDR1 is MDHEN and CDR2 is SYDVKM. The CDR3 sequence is CASGEGVYEQYF. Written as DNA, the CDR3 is TGTGCCAGCGGGGAGGGGGTCTACGAGCAGTACTTC.

The CDR3 DNA reads as TGTGCCAGCTCAGCTTCAGGGCCGGGTCAGCCCCAGCATTTT. It is translated as CASSASGPGQPQHF. The chain recombines TRBV18 with TRBJ1-5, with D tentatively TRBD1 (5 bases). CDR1 KGHSH and CDR2 LQKENI come from the germline V gene. With 5 bases removed from V and 6 bases from J, the gap between germline ends came to 14 bases. This CDR3 is 14 amino acids long.

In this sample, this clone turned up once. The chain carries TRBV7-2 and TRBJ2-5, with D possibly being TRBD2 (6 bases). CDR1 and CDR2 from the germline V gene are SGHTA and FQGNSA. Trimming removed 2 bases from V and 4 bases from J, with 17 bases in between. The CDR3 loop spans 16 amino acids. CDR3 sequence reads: CASSLSTSRGGETQYF. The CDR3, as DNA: TGTGCCAGCAGCTTAAGCACTAGCCGGGGAGGAGAGACCCAGTACTTC.

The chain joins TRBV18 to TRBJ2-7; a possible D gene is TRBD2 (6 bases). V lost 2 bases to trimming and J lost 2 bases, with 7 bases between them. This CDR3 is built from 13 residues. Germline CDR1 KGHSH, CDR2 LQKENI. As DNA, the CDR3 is TGTGCCAGCTCACCAGGGACTCCCTACGAGCAGTACTTC. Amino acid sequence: CASSPGTPYEQYF.

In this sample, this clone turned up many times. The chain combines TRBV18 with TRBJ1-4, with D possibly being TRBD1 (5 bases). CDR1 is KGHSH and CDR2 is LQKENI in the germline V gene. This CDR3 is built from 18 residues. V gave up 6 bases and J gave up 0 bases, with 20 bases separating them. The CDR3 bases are TGTGCCAGCTCCCTTGGCCCGCCAGGGACTACAACTAATGAAAAACTGTTTTTT. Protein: CASSLGPPGTTTNEKLFF.

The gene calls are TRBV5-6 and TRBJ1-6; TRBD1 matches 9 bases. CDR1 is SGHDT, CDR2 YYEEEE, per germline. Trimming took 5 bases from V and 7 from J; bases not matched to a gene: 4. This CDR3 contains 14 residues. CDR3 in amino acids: CASRSGTGNSPLHF. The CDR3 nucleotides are TGTGCCAGCAGATCCGGGACAGGGAATTCACCCCTCCACTTT. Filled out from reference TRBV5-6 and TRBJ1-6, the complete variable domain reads DAGVTQSPTHLIKTRGQQVTLRCSPKSGHDTVSWYQQALGQGPQFIFQYYEEEERQRGNFPDRFSGHQFPNYSSELNVNALLLGDSALYLCASRSGTGNSPLHFGNGTRLTVT.

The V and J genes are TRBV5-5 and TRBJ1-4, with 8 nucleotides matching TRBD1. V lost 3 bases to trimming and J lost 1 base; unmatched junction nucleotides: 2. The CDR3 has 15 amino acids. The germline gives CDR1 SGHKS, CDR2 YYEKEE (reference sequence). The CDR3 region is CASSSRGLTNEKLFF. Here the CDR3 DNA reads TGTGCCAGCAGCTCCAGGGGGCTAACTAATGAAAAACTGTTTTTT.

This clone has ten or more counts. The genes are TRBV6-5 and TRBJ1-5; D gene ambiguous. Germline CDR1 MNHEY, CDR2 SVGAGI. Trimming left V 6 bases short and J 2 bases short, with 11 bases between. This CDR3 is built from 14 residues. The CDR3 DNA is TGTGCCAGCAGGCCCCGGGGAGGCAATCAGCCCCAGCATTTT. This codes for CASRPRGGNQPQHF.

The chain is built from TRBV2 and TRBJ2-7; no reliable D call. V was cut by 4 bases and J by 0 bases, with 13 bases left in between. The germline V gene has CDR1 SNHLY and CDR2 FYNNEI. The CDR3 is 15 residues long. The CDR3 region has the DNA TGTGCCAGCAGTGGAGGCGGCGCCCTCTCCTACGAGCAGTACTTC. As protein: CASSGGGALSYEQYF. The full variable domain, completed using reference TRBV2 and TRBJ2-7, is EPEVTQTPSHQVTQMGQEVILRCVPISNHLYFYWYRQILGQKVEFLVSFYNNEISEKSEIFDDQFSVERPDGSNFTLKIRSTKLEDSAMYFCASSGGGALSYEQYFGPGTRLTVT.

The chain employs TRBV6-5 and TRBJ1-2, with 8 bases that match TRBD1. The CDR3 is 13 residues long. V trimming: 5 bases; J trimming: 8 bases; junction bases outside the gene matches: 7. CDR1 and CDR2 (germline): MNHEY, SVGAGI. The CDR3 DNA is TGTGCCAGCAGTATGACAGGGGTGGAGGGCTACACCTTC. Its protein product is CASSMTGVEGYTF.

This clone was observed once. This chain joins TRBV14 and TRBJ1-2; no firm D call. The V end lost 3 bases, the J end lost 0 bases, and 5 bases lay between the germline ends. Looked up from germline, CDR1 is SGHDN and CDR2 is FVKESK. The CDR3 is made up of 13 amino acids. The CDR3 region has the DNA TGTGCCAGCAGCCATAGAGCTAACTATGGCTACACCTTC. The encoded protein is CASSHRANYGYTF.

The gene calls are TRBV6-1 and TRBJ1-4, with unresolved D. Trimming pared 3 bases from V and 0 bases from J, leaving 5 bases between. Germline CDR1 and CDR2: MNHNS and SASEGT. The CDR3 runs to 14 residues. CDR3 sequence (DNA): TGTGCCAGCAGTGACACAACAACTAATGAAAAACTGTTTTTT. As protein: CASSDTTTNEKLFF.

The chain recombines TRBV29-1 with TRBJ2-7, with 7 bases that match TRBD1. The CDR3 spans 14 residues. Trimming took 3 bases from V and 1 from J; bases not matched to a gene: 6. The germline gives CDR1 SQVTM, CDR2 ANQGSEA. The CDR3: CSVDDPGGSYEQYF. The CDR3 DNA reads TGCAGCGTTGATGACCCAGGGGGTTCCTACGAGCAGTACTTC.

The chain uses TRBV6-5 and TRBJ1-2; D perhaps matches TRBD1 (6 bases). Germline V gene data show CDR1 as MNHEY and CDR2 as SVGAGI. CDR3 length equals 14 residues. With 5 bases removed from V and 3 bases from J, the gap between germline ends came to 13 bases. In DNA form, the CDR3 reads TGTGCCAGCAGTCGGACAGTGAGTGACTATGGCTACACCTTC. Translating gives CASSRTVSDYGYTF.

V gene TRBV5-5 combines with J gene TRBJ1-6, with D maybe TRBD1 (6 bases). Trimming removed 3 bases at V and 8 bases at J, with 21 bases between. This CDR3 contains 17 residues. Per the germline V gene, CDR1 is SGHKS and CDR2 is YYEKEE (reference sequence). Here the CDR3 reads CASSSAGYRDTDSPLHF. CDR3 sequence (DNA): TGTGCCAGCAGCTCAGCAGGTTACCGGGACACAGATTCACCCCTCCACTTT.

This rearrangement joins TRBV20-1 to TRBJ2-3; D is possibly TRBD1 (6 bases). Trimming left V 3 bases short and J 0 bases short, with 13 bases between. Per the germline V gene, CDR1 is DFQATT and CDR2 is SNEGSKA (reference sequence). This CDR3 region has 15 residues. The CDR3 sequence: CSASKQGSSTDTQYF. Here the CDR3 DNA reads TGCAGTGCTAGTAAACAGGGATCTAGCACAGATACGCAGTATTTT.

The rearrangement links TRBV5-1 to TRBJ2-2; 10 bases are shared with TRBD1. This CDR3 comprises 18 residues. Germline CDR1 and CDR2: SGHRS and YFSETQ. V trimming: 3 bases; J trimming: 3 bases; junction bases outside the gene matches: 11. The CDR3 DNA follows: TGCGCCAGCAGCTCCTTACCGGGACAGGGGTACGACACCGGGGAGCTGTTTTTT. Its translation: CASSSLPGQGYDTGELFF.

The DNA for the CDR3 is TGTGCCAGCAGCCTAAAGGGAGGAGGCACTGAAGCTTTCTTT. Translating it yields CASSLKGGGTEAFF. V gene TRBV3-1 (or the pseudogene TRBV3-2) combines with J gene TRBJ1-1; D remains ambiguous. The CDR3 covers 14 residues. Germline V lookup: CDR1 LGHDT, CDR2 YNNKEL (reference sequence). Trimming removed 4 bases at V and 4 bases at J, with 13 bases between.